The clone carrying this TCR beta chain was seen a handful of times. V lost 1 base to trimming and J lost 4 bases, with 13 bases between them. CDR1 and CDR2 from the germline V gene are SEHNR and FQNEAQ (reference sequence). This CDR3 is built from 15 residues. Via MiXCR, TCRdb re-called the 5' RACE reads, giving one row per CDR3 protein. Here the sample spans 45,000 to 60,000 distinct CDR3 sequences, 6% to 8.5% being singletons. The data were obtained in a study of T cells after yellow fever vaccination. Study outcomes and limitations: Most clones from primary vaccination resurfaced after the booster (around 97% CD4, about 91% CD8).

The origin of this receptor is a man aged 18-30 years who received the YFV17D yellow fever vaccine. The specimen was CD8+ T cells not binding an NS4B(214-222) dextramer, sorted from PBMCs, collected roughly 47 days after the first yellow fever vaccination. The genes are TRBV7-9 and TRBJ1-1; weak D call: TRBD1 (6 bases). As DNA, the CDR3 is TGTGCCAGCAGCTTAGTCGGCAGGGGAGGCACTGAAGCTTTCTTT. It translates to CASSLVGRGGTEAFF.